A selection of T cell receptor beta chains follows, all from one sample in a study of blood T cell repertoires in COVID-19. Sequencing used immunoSEQ multiplex PCR; TCRdb keeps in-frame clones, though not all of them. Among around 160,000 clones, roughly 90% were seen once, and the ten largest hold about a sixth. Sequencing was carried out using peripheral blood. These receptors originate from a man aged 60 to 69 with active or convalescent COVID-19. Each CDR3 is given with its conserved first and last residue. A D gene is named only where the DNA matches it firmly. Size values are once, few and many counts, or a class for expanded clones, and some rows have none.

cdr3_aa: CASSPGYRETETQYF
cdr3_nt: TGTGCCAGCTCACCGGGTTACAGGGAGACAGAGACCCAGTACTTC
clone_size: .
j_call: TRBJ2-5
v_call: TRBV18
d_call: .

cdr3_aa: CASSYLPTATNEKLFF
cdr3_nt: TGTGCCAGCAGCTACCTTCCGACTGCAACTAATGAAAAACTGTTTTTT
clone_size: once
j_call: TRBJ1-4
v_call: TRBV7-9
d_call: .

cdr3_aa: CASSAADYTDTQYF
cdr3_nt: TGTGCCAGCAGCGCGGCGGACTACACAGATACGCAGTATTTT
clone_size: .
j_call: TRBJ2-3
v_call: TRBV9
d_call: .

cdr3_aa: CAWSQGAWEKLFF
cdr3_nt: TGTGCCTGGAGCCAGGGGGCTTGGGAAAAACTGTTTTTT
clone_size: .
j_call: TRBJ1-4
v_call: TRBV30
d_call: TRBD1

cdr3_aa: CASSMEGLAGDYNEQFF
cdr3_nt: TGTGCCAGTAGTATGGAGGGACTAGCGGGAGACTACAATGAGCAGTTCTTC
clone_size: once
j_call: TRBJ2-1
v_call: TRBV19
d_call: TRBD2

cdr3_aa: CASSSGGTGELFF
cdr3_nt: TGTGCCAGCTCATCGGGAGGCACCGGGGAGCTGTTTTTT
clone_size: .
j_call: TRBJ2-2
v_call: TRBV18
d_call: TRBD2

cdr3_aa: CAISAMPAGGGAGELFF
cdr3_nt: TGTGCCATCAGTGCCATGCCAGCGGGGGGAGGGGCCGGGGAGCTGTTTTTT
clone_size: .
j_call: TRBJ2-2
v_call: TRBV10-3
d_call: TRBD2

cdr3_aa: CASSLGQGGYGYTF
cdr3_nt: TGCGCCAGCAGCTTGGGCCAGGGAGGCTATGGCTACACCTTC
clone_size: .
j_call: TRBJ1-2
v_call: TRBV5-1
d_call: .

cdr3_aa: CASSTGTRGGQPQHF
cdr3_nt: TGTGCCAGTAGTACTGGGACAAGAGGAGGTCAGCCCCAGCATTTT
clone_size: .
j_call: TRBJ1-5
v_call: TRBV19
d_call: .

cdr3_aa: CASRDRGTGANVLTF
cdr3_nt: TGCGCCAGCAGGGACAGGGGAACTGGGGCCAACGTCCTGACTTTC
clone_size: .
j_call: TRBJ2-6
v_call: TRBV10-2
d_call: TRBD1

cdr3_aa: CASGSGLAGGPSYNEQFF
cdr3_nt: TGTGCTAGTGGTTCGGGACTAGCGGGAGGGCCCTCCTACAATGAGCAGTTCTTC
clone_size: .
j_call: TRBJ2-1
v_call: TRBV12-5
d_call: TRBD2

cdr3_aa: CASGLSGIIGYEQYF
cdr3_nt: TGTGCTAGTGGTTTATCAGGGATAATAGGATACGAGCAGTACTTC
clone_size: .
j_call: TRBJ2-7
v_call: TRBV12-5
d_call: .

cdr3_aa: CASSLDRNSYEQYF
cdr3_nt: TGTGCCAGCAGCTTAGACAGGAACTCCTACGAGCAGTACTTC
clone_size: .
j_call: TRBJ2-7
v_call: TRBV7-6
d_call: .

cdr3_aa: CASSSDSSYNEQFF
cdr3_nt: TGCGCCAGCAGCTCGGACTCTTCCTACAATGAGCAGTTCTTC
clone_size: .
j_call: TRBJ2-1
v_call: TRBV5-1
d_call: .

cdr3_aa: CASSPGTGVNEQFF
cdr3_nt: TGTGCCAGCTCACCCGGGACAGGGGTTAATGAGCAGTTCTTC
clone_size: .
j_call: TRBJ2-1
v_call: TRBV18
d_call: TRBD1

cdr3_aa: CAWNPATSGLNEQFF
cdr3_nt: TGTGCCTGGAATCCCGCCACCTCGGGACTCAATGAGCAGTTCTTC
clone_size: .
j_call: TRBJ2-1
v_call: TRBV30
d_call: .

cdr3_aa: CASRQQGGYTF
cdr3_nt: TGTGCCAGCAGGCAGCAGGGTGGCTACACCTTC
clone_size: .
j_call: TRBJ1-2
v_call: TRBV2
d_call: .

cdr3_aa: CASNSDSRSYEQYF
cdr3_nt: TGTGCCAGCAACTCCGACAGTCGCTCCTACGAGCAGTACTTC
clone_size: .
j_call: TRBJ2-7
v_call: TRBV6-5
d_call: .

cdr3_aa: CASSSGVPPLPQHF
cdr3_nt: TGTGCCAGCAGCTCAGGGGTGCCCCCGTTGCCCCAGCATTTT
clone_size: .
j_call: TRBJ1-5
v_call: TRBV7-6
d_call: .

cdr3_aa: CASSWRAGGGYNEQFF
cdr3_nt: TGTGCCAGCAGTTGGCGAGCGGGAGGCGGGTACAATGAGCAGTTCTTC
clone_size: .
j_call: TRBJ2-1
v_call: TRBV27
d_call: TRBD2

cdr3_aa: CASSHKGDQPQHF
cdr3_nt: TGTGCCAGCAGCCATAAAGGGGATCAGCCCCAGCATTTT
clone_size: .
j_call: TRBJ1-5
v_call: TRBV27
d_call: .

cdr3_aa: CASSPVGATRNSPLHF
cdr3_nt: TGTGCCAGCAGCCCAGTGGGAGCCACGAGGAATTCACCCCTCCACTTT
clone_size: .
j_call: TRBJ1-6
v_call: TRBV7-9
d_call: .

cdr3_aa: CASSLMRQGASYGYTF
cdr3_nt: TGTGCCAGCAGCTTGATGAGACAGGGGGCGAGCTATGGCTACACCTTC
clone_size: .
j_call: TRBJ1-2
v_call: TRBV5-8
d_call: TRBD1

cdr3_aa: CASSRNRGYGYTF
cdr3_nt: TGTGCCAGCAGCCGTAACCGGGGCTATGGCTACACCTTC
clone_size: .
j_call: TRBJ1-2
v_call: TRBV6-5
d_call: .

cdr3_aa: CASSQFSGSRTDTQYF
cdr3_nt: TGTGCCAGCAGCCAATTTAGCGGGTCGCGCACAGATACGCAGTATTTT
clone_size: .
j_call: TRBJ2-3
v_call: TRBV3-1/TRBV3-2
d_call: TRBD2

cdr3_aa: CASTQGYYGYTF
cdr3_nt: TGTGCCAGCACACAGGGGTACTATGGCTACACCTTC
clone_size: once
j_call: TRBJ1-2
v_call: TRBV2
d_call: TRBD1

cdr3_aa: CASSLPGRGYEQYF
cdr3_nt: TGTGCCAGCAGCTTACCCGGCAGGGGCTACGAGCAGTACTTC
clone_size: .
j_call: TRBJ2-7
v_call: TRBV11-2
d_call: .

cdr3_aa: CASSARRQGNTEAFF
cdr3_nt: TGCGCCAGCAGTGCTCGAAGACAGGGAAACACTGAAGCTTTCTTT
clone_size: .
j_call: TRBJ1-1
v_call: TRBV10-1
d_call: TRBD1

cdr3_aa: CASSFGQGAVQPQHF
cdr3_nt: TGTGCCAGCAGCTTTGGACAGGGGGCGGTTCAGCCCCAGCATTTT
clone_size: once
j_call: TRBJ1-5
v_call: TRBV13
d_call: TRBD1

cdr3_aa: CASTGGGTGNSPLHF
cdr3_nt: TGTGCCAGCACTGGAGGAGGGACAGGAAATTCACCCCTCCACTTT
clone_size: .
j_call: TRBJ1-6
v_call: TRBV6-5
d_call: TRBD1

cdr3_aa: CASSLRAGVGITGELFF
cdr3_nt: TGTGCCAGCAGCCTAAGAGCGGGAGTGGGGATCACCGGGGAGCTGTTTTTT
clone_size: .
j_call: TRBJ2-2
v_call: TRBV11-2
d_call: TRBD2

cdr3_aa: CASSLGLAGDTQYF
cdr3_nt: TGCGCCAGCAGCTTGGGACTAGCTGGGGATACGCAGTATTTT
clone_size: .
j_call: TRBJ2-3
v_call: TRBV5-1
d_call: TRBD2

cdr3_aa: CASSLLAAGSYEQYF
cdr3_nt: TGCGCCAGCAGCCTATTGGCCGCGGGCTCCTACGAGCAGTACTTC
clone_size: .
j_call: TRBJ2-7
v_call: TRBV5-1
d_call: .

cdr3_aa: CASKRINTQYF
cdr3_nt: TGTGCCAGCAAGCGTATTAATACGCAGTATTTT
clone_size: few
j_call: TRBJ2-3
v_call: TRBV6-5
d_call: .

cdr3_aa: CAWRLSLNTEAFF
cdr3_nt: TGTGCCTGGAGGCTAAGCTTGAACACTGAAGCTTTCTTT
clone_size: .
j_call: TRBJ1-1
v_call: TRBV30
d_call: .

cdr3_aa: CASSLGEAPYEQYF
cdr3_nt: TGTGCCAGCAGCTTAGGGGAGGCCCCCTACGAGCAGTACTTC
clone_size: .
j_call: TRBJ2-7
v_call: TRBV11-3
d_call: .

cdr3_aa: CAWSGGARTEAFF
cdr3_nt: TGTGCCTGGAGCGGGGGGGCGAGGACTGAAGCTTTCTTT
clone_size: .
j_call: TRBJ1-1
v_call: TRBV30
d_call: .

cdr3_aa: CASSLGQGARAFF
cdr3_nt: TGTGCCAGTAGCCTGGGACAGGGGGCTAGGGCTTTCTTT
clone_size: .
j_call: TRBJ1-1
v_call: TRBV19
d_call: TRBD1

cdr3_aa: CASNPNEDWVNNEQFF
cdr3_nt: TGTGCCAGCAACCCGAACGAGGATTGGGTCAACAATGAGCAGTTCTTC
clone_size: .
j_call: TRBJ2-1
v_call: TRBV7-9
d_call: .

cdr3_aa: CASSIERGINQPQHF
cdr3_nt: TGTGCCAGTAGTATAGAGAGGGGGATAAATCAGCCCCAGCATTTT
clone_size: .
j_call: TRBJ1-5
v_call: TRBV19
d_call: .

cdr3_aa: CASSLSSGLDGYTF
cdr3_nt: TGTGCCAGCAGCTTATCCTCGGGGTTGGATGGCTACACCTTC
clone_size: .
j_call: TRBJ1-2
v_call: TRBV7-8
d_call: .

cdr3_aa: CASSLTGFTYEQYF
cdr3_nt: TGTGCCAGCAGTTTGACAGGGTTTACCTACGAGCAGTACTTC
clone_size: .
j_call: TRBJ2-7
v_call: TRBV28
d_call: TRBD1

cdr3_aa: CASSPVPRTGELFF
cdr3_nt: TGTGCCAGCAGCCCCGTTCCTCGCACCGGGGAGCTGTTTTTT
clone_size: .
j_call: TRBJ2-2
v_call: TRBV2
d_call: .

cdr3_aa: CASSLRTDEQYF
cdr3_nt: TGTGCCAGCTCACTAAGGACAGACGAGCAGTACTTC
clone_size: .
j_call: TRBJ2-7
v_call: TRBV18
d_call: .

cdr3_aa: CASSPVGRTYNEQFF
cdr3_nt: TGTGCCAGCTCACCAGTGGGGCGTACCTACAATGAGCAGTTCTTC
clone_size: few
j_call: TRBJ2-1
v_call: TRBV18
d_call: .

cdr3_aa: CASSLAQGLAEKEFF
cdr3_nt: TGTGCCAGCAGCTTAGCGCAGGGACTAGCGGAAAAGGAGTTCTTC
clone_size: .
j_call: TRBJ2-1
v_call: TRBV7-9
d_call: TRBD2

cdr3_aa: CASSYDRTNEKLFF
cdr3_nt: TGCGCCAGCAGTTATGACAGGACTAATGAAAAACTGTTTTTT
clone_size: .
j_call: TRBJ1-4
v_call: TRBV5-1
d_call: .

cdr3_aa: CASSQDRGGNYGYTF
cdr3_nt: TGCGCCAGCAGCCAAGACCGAGGGGGAAACTATGGCTACACCTTC
clone_size: .
j_call: TRBJ1-2
v_call: TRBV4-1
d_call: .

cdr3_aa: CASSLAQGNGYTF
cdr3_nt: TGTGCCAGCTCACTGGCCCAGGGGAATGGCTACACCTTC
clone_size: few
j_call: TRBJ1-2
v_call: TRBV18
d_call: .

cdr3_aa: CASTLGPGDRPYF
cdr3_nt: TGCGCCAGCACTCTTGGCCCGGGGGACAGGCCGTACTTC
clone_size: .
j_call: TRBJ2-5
v_call: TRBV23-1
d_call: TRBD1

cdr3_aa: CASSKGTSGGIDTQYF
cdr3_nt: TGCGCCAGCAGTAAAGGGACTAGCGGGGGTATAGATACGCAGTATTTT
clone_size: once
j_call: TRBJ2-3
v_call: TRBV5-1
d_call: TRBD2

cdr3_aa: CASSLGQGVNTGELFF
cdr3_nt: TGTGCCAGCAGCTTGGGACAGGGAGTAAACACCGGGGAGCTGTTTTTT
clone_size: .
j_call: TRBJ2-2
v_call: TRBV5-4
d_call: TRBD1

cdr3_aa: CASSLLAGLTDTQYF
cdr3_nt: TGTGCCAGTAGTTTGCTAGCGGGGCTCACAGATACGCAGTATTTT
clone_size: few
j_call: TRBJ2-3
v_call: TRBV19
d_call: TRBD2

cdr3_aa: CASSSTGGGDYGYTF
cdr3_nt: TGTGCCAGCAGTTCTACAGGGGGCGGGGACTATGGCTACACCTTC
clone_size: .
j_call: TRBJ1-2
v_call: TRBV28
d_call: TRBD1